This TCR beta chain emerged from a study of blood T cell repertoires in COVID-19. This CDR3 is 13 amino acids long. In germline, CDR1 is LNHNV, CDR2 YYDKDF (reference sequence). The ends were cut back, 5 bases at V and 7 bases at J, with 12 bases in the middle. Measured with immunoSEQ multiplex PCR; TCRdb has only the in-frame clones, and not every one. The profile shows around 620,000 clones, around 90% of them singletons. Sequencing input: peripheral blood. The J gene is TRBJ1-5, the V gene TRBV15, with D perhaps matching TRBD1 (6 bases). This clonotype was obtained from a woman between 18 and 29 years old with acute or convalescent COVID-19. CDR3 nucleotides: TGTGCCACCAGCGGGGGCAGGGTACAGCCCCAGCATTTT. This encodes CATSGGRVQPQHF.